A single sample gave rise to the 28 T cell receptor beta chains below, sequenced in a study of PD-1 blockade in mismatch repair-deficient tumors. Profiling relied on immunoSEQ multiplex PCR, and the TCRdb table lists in-frame clones only, not all of them. The data show some 130,000 clones, more than 70% seen once. Sample: peripheral blood, taken approximately 72 weeks after starting pembrolizumab. The source is an adult with mismatch repair-deficient cancer.

The chain employs TRBV9 and TRBJ2-1; TRBD2 is a possible D gene (6 bases). V shed 0 bases and J shed 4 bases, with 11 bases lying between them. Germline lookup yields CDR1 SGDLS and CDR2 YYNGEE. This CDR3 has 15 amino acids. CDR3: CASSVGGREYNEQFF. The CDR3 DNA reads as TGTGCCAGCAGCGTAGGAGGCCGGGAGTACAATGAGCAGTTCTTC.

The DNA for the CDR3 is TGTGCCAGTAGTGGGACAGGGGGTAAAAACATTCAGTACTTC. The encoded protein is CASSGTGGKNIQYF. This chain links TRBV19 with TRBJ2-4, with 11 bases matching TRBD1. J gave up 4 bases and V 5 bases, and 1 base lay outside the gene matches. The germline CDR1 and CDR2 sequences are LNHDA and SQIVND (reference sequence). This CDR3 has 14 residues.

This chain links TRBV30 with TRBJ1-2; 12 bases agree with TRBD1. J lost 7 bases, V lost 8 bases, and 14 bases had no gene match. This CDR3 has 15 amino acids. CDR1 and CDR2 from the germline V gene are GTSNPN and SVGIG (reference sequence). The CDR3 nucleotides are TGTGCCCACTCCGCCGGGACAGGGGGCGCGGGTGGCTACACCTTC. As protein: CAHSAGTGGAGGYTF.

This clone has a single count. The V and J genes are TRBV27 and TRBJ2-1; D is unclear. The CDR3 is 14 residues long. The germline V gene encodes CDR1 MNHEY and CDR2 SMNVEV (reference sequence). Trimming pared 5 bases from V and 2 bases from J, leaving 10 bases between. The CDR3 region is CASSHRGTYNEQFF. The CDR3 DNA sequence: TGTGCCAGCAGTCATCGCGGTACCTACAATGAGCAGTTCTTC.

Only one count was recorded for this clone. The V and J genes are TRBV10-3 and TRBJ1-3, with TRBD1 as a possible D gene (5 bases). CDR1 is ENHRY and CDR2 is SYGVKD in the germline V gene. This CDR3 comprises 17 residues. V lost 7 bases and J 0 bases, leaving 19 bases between the germline ends. CDR3: CAINGAREGSSGNTIYF. For the CDR3, the DNA is TGTGCCATCAACGGGGCGCGGGAGGGGAGCTCTGGAAACACCATATATTTT.

The chain recombines TRBV29-1 with TRBJ2-5; 7 bases agree with TRBD1. The ends lost 7 bases at V and 1 base at J; junction bases unmatched: 9. CDR3 size: 14 residues. Germline V lookup: CDR1 SQVTM, CDR2 ANQGSEA. CDR3 DNA sequence: TGCAGCGCCAACAGGGGTGGAGGCCAAGAGACCCAGTACTTC. This sequence encodes CSANRGGGQETQYF.

The rearrangement uses TRBV11-2 and TRBJ2-7, with 9 bases matching TRBD1. The CDR3 is 15 residues long. Per germline, CDR1 SGHAT and CDR2 FQNNGV. The ends lost 6 bases at V and 4 bases at J; junction bases unmatched: 10. The CDR3 spells CASSLRGTGKYEQYF. As DNA, the CDR3 is TGTGCCAGCAGTTTACGAGGGACAGGGAAATACGAGCAGTACTTC.

This chain joins TRBV13 and TRBJ2-3; D perhaps matches TRBD2 (6 bases). Trimming cost V 5 bases and J 2 bases, with 26 bases left between them. The CDR3 contains 19 residues. Germline CDR1 reads PRHDT; CDR2 reads FYEKMQ (reference sequence). The CDR3 DNA sequence: TGTGCCAGCAGCGCCAGAGGGGCGGCTGGCGGGATTGTCACAGATACGCAGTATTTT. This gives the protein CASSARGAAGGIVTDTQYF. Using reference TRBV13 and TRBJ2-3 for the parts outside the CDR3, the full variable domain is AAGVIQSPRHLIKEKRETATLKCYPIPRHDTVYWYQQGPGQDPQFLISFYEKMQSDKGSIPDRFSAQQFSDYHSELNMSSLELGDSALYFCASSARGAAGGIVTDTQYFGPGTRLTVL.

This clone occurred once. The rearrangement uses TRBV13 and TRBJ1-1; tentatively, D is TRBD1 (5 bases). The CDR3 loop spans 15 amino acids. The germline V and J ends were trimmed by 4 bases and 6 bases, with 18 bases remaining between them. The germline CDR1 and CDR2 sequences are PRHDT and FYEKMQ (reference sequence). The CDR3 here is CASSSLGTVDPEAFF. The CDR3 DNA is TGTGCCAGCAGCTCCCTCGGGACCGTAGACCCTGAAGCTTTCTTT.

The chain uses TRBV19 and TRBJ2-5; the D gene is possibly TRBD1 (6 bases). The CDR3 loop spans 16 amino acids. In germline, CDR1 is LNHDA, CDR2 SQIVND (reference sequence). V was clipped by 3 bases and J by 1 base, with 15 bases between them. CDR3: CASSMVGHRPQETQYF. CDR3 DNA: TGTGCCAGTAGTATGGTGGGACATCGGCCCCAAGAGACCCAGTACTTC. Variable domain in full (rest from reference TRBV19 and TRBJ2-5): DGGITQSPKYLFRKEGQNVTLSCEQNLNHDAMYWYRQDPGQGLRLIYYSQIVNDFQKGDIAEGYSVSREKKESFPLTVTSAQKNPTAFYLCASSMVGHRPQETQYFGPGTRLLVL.

This clone appeared once. The chain has TRBV7-9 and TRBJ2-5; D tentatively reads TRBD1 or TRBD2 (5 bases each). With 8 bases removed from V and 1 base from J, the gap between germline ends came to 8 bases. Germline V CDR1 and CDR2: SEHNR, FQNEAQ (reference sequence). This CDR3 has 12 amino acids. CDR3 DNA: TGTGCCAGCGACGGGGCCCAAGAGACCCAGTACTTC. It specifies CASDGAQETQYF. Combining the CDR3 with reference TRBV7-9 and TRBJ2-5 gives the whole variable domain DTGVSQNPRHKITKRGQNVTFRCDPISEHNRLYWYRQTLGQGPEFLTYFQNEAQLEKSRLLSDRFSAERPKGSFSTLEIQRTEQGDSAMYLCASDGAQETQYFGPGTRLLVL.

In DNA, the CDR3 is TGCGCCAGCACACTCAGGGGGCGGTGGAATGAGCAGTTCTTC. Amino acid sequence: CASTLRGRWNEQFF. The chain links TRBV5-1 to TRBJ2-1, with TRBD1 matching over 8 bases. Unmatched junction bases numbered 9, after V lost 6 bases and J lost 7 bases. CDR1 is SGHRS and CDR2 is YFSETQ in the germline V gene. The CDR3 length is 14 residues.

This chain joins TRBV10-3 and TRBJ2-2; no clear D. CDR1 is ENHRY, CDR2 SYGVKD, per germline. Trimming cost V 3 bases and J 3 bases, with 8 bases left between them. This CDR3 region has 14 residues. CDR3 loop: CAISDRVDTGELFF. The CDR3 DNA follows: TGTGCCATCAGTGATAGGGTAGACACCGGGGAGCTGTTTTTT.

V usage is TRBV29-1 and J usage is TRBJ2-5; D perhaps matches TRBD1 (5 bases). Germline V lookup: CDR1 SQVTM, CDR2 ANQGSEA. The CDR3 totals 13 residues. The V gene lost 7 bases and the J gene lost 4 bases, with 16 bases spanning the gap. Here the CDR3 reads CSAVGRVVETQYF. The DNA of the CDR3 is TGCAGCGCGGTGGGCAGGGTTGTAGAGACCCAGTACTTC. The full variable domain, rest sourced from reference TRBV29-1 and TRBJ2-5, is SAVISQKPSRDICQRGTSLTIQCQVDSQVTMMFWYRQQPGQSLTLIATANQGSEATYESGFVIDKFPISRPNLTFSTLTVSNMSPEDSSIYLCSAVGRVVETQYFGPGTRLLVL.

This clone has a handful of counts. As DNA, the CDR3 is TGTGCCAGCGTAAGGACAGGGAGCAGAAATCAGCCCCAGCATTTT. Encoded protein: CASVRTGSRNQPQHF. J is TRBJ1-5 and V is TRBV19; TRBD1 aligns across 8 bases. Trimming at V came to 9 bases and at J to 4 bases, leaving 11 bases not matched to a gene. The CDR3 is made up of 15 amino acids. Germline-derived CDR1 and CDR2 are LNHDA and SQIVND (reference sequence).

This clone was seen once. The V call is TRBV28, the J call TRBJ1-5; 7 nucleotides align to TRBD1. V lost 3 bases to trimming and J lost 4 bases; unmatched junction nucleotides: 6. Germline loops: CDR1 MDHEN, CDR2 SYDVKM. The CDR3 loop spans 15 amino acids. DNA of the CDR3: TGTGCCAGCAGTTTCCAGGGGGGGGGTAATCAGCCCCAGCATTTT. Amino acid sequence: CASSFQGGGNQPQHF.

V is TRBV19 and J is TRBJ2-1, with TRBD2 matching 7 bases. V shed 5 bases and J 4 bases; nucleotides not matched to a gene: 11. Germline V gene sequence: CDR1 LNHDA, CDR2 SQIVND (reference sequence). The CDR3 consists of 16 residues. CDR3 sequence (DNA): TGTGCCAGTAGTTCCAAAGCGGGAAAGGGGTACAATGAGCAGTTCTTC. Translation gives CASSSKAGKGYNEQFF.

J is TRBJ2-3 and V is TRBV11-2; D remains ambiguous. The V end was cut by 1 base, the J end by 0 bases, with 11 bases between. In germline, CDR1 is SGHAT, CDR2 FQNNGV. The CDR3 runs to 16 residues. The CDR3 is CASSLGLGPSTDTQYF. The CDR3 DNA is TGTGCCAGCAGCTTAGGGTTAGGGCCCAGCACAGATACGCAGTATTTT.

The chain links TRBV5-1 to TRBJ2-2; 11 bases are shared with TRBD2. The junction had 3 bases not matched to a gene; V was cut back by 7 bases and J by 4 bases. Germline CDR1 SGHRS, CDR2 YFSETQ. The CDR3 covers 14 residues. The CDR3 region has the DNA TGCGCCAGCGGCGGGACTAGCGGCACCGGGGAGCTGTTTTTT. Its translation is CASGGTSGTGELFF.

The V gene is TRBV4-2, the J gene TRBJ2-2; 7 bases match TRBD1. With V trimmed by 5 bases and J by 5 bases, 8 bases remained unmatched. Germline CDR1 reads LGHNA; CDR2 reads YNFKEQ. This CDR3 has 15 amino acids. CDR3: CASSSGEGATGELFF. The CDR3, as DNA: TGTGCCAGCAGCAGCGGTGAGGGGGCGACCGGGGAGCTGTTTTTT.

The chain recombines TRBV18 with TRBJ2-5, with 8 bases that match TRBD1. The V segment lost 1 base and the J segment 2 bases; nucleotides outside the gene matches: 9. The CDR3 runs 17 residues. Germline V CDR1 and CDR2: KGHSH, LQKENI. CDR3 residues: CASSPRSPGGKQETQYF. The CDR3 nucleotides are TGTGCCAGCTCACCACGTTCGCCAGGGGGCAAGCAAGAGACCCAGTACTTC.

The chain links TRBV27 to TRBJ2-3; D might be TRBD1 (5 bases). Germline CDR1 reads MNHEY; CDR2 reads SMNVEV (reference sequence). The CDR3 runs 16 residues. V lost 0 bases, J lost 6 bases, and 16 bases lay in between. The CDR3: CASSLSFVRVEDTQYF. CDR3 in DNA: TGTGCCAGCAGTTTATCATTCGTCAGGGTTGAGGATACGCAGTATTTT.

The gene calls are TRBV9 and TRBJ2-5; 7 bases align to TRBD1. Unmatched junction bases numbered 5, after V lost 3 bases and J lost 3 bases. The germline CDR1 and CDR2 sequences are SGDLS and YYNGEE. The CDR3 is made up of 14 amino acids. The CDR3 coding sequence is TGTGCCAGCAGCGGCAGACAGGGAGAAGAGACCCAGTACTTC. It yields the protein CASSGRQGEETQYF.

The chain recombines TRBV28 with TRBJ1-5, with D perhaps TRBD1 (5 bases). Germline values: CDR1 MDHEN, CDR2 SYDVKM. V was clipped by 8 bases and J by 5 bases, with 13 bases between them. The CDR3 extends over 13 amino acids. CDR3 nucleotide sequence: TGTGCCAGCCTTGGGGACCGACATCAGCCCCAGCATTTT. Its translation: CASLGDRHQPQHF.

V is TRBV9 and J is TRBJ1-2; D may be TRBD1 (6 bases). CDR3 length: 14 amino acids. From germline, CDR1 is SGDLS and CDR2 YYNGEE. The V and J ends lost 6 bases and 0 bases respectively, with 12 bases between them. The CDR3 DNA reads TGTGCCAGCACCGAACAGGGAGCTAACTATGGCTACACCTTC. Translating it yields CASTEQGANYGYTF.

This clone occurred once. The chain carries TRBV7-4 and TRBJ2-4; no firm D call. The CDR3 is 15 residues long. Per the germline V gene, CDR1 is SGHVT and CDR2 is SQSDAQ. Trimming left V 1 base short and J 0 bases short, with 7 bases between. The chain's CDR3 is CASSLGSLAKNIQYF. The CDR3 region has the DNA TGTGCCAGCAGCTTAGGCAGTCTAGCCAAAAACATTCAGTACTTC. Supplemented by reference TRBV7-4 and TRBJ2-4, the full variable domain reads GAGVSQSPRYKVAKRGRDVALRCDSISGHVTLYWYRQTLGQGSEVLTYSQSDAQRDKSGRPSGRFSAERPERSVSTLKIQRTEQGDSAVYLCASSLGSLAKNIQYFGAGTRLSVL.

This clone appeared once. This chain joins TRBV7-9 and TRBJ2-5; 10 bases line up with TRBD2. J gave up 4 bases and V 4 bases, and 3 bases lay outside the gene matches. Germline V CDR1 and CDR2: SEHNR, FQNEAQ (reference sequence). The CDR3 is 14 amino acids. CDR3 DNA sequence: TGTGCCAGCAGCTCCCGACTAGCGGGAGAGACCCAGTACTTC. The encoded protein is CASSSRLAGETQYF. Combining the CDR3 with reference TRBV7-9 and TRBJ2-5 gives the whole variable domain DTGVSQNPRHKITKRGQNVTFRCDPISEHNRLYWYRQTLGQGPEFLTYFQNEAQLEKSRLLSDRFSAERPKGSFSTLEIQRTEQGDSAMYLCASSSRLAGETQYFGPGTRLLVL.

The chain employs TRBV27 and TRBJ2-1; TRBD1 matches 7 bases. Germline CDR1 is MNHEY and CDR2 is SMNVEV (reference sequence). There are 12 residues in the CDR3. J was trimmed by 15 bases and V by 5 bases; bases with no gene match: 10. Here the CDR3 reads CASSPRTGGGFF. CDR3 DNA sequence: TGTGCCAGCAGTCCCCGGACAGGAGGAGGGTTCTTC.